This T cell receptor beta chain was retrieved from a study of blood T cell repertoires in COVID-19 (dated by TCRdb to between 2020 and 2021). Describing the broader study: Samples covering the acute and convalescent phases of COVID-19 were provided by collaborators in the United States, Italy and Spain. A de-identified subject ID, COVID-19 status, age in years and sex were almost always included in the sample metadata. The repertoires were released in a freely available public database meant as a resource for research on the immune response to SARS-CoV-2. The material from the prospective study consisted of cDNA or gDNA derived from T cells, B-cell-depleted T cells, or PBMCs. Where available, HLA class I and class II types were obtained from metadata supplied by the sample provider rather than from assay-based typing. Deeply sampled blood TCRbeta repertoires from subjects exposed to, actively infected with, or recovered from COVID-19 were included in the dataset. Samples were obtained from the ongoing ImmuneRACE study (first 160 participants) and from about 1,300 subjects provided by 6 global collaborators.

The immunoSEQ Assay, a bias-controlled multiplex PCR, was used to amplify TCRbeta CDR3 regions from genomic DNA. The original methods were these. Nucleated cell counts per sample were estimated from amplification of reference gene primers within the assay. To quantify the absolute abundance of each unique TCRbeta CDR3 rearrangement, sequence reads were collapsed and filtered. For each sample, productive Simpson clonality was calculated as the square root of Simpson's diversity index over productive rearrangements. The table comes from immuneACCESS by way of TCRdb, which keeps in-frame sequences with V and J called. Part of the clones is missing from these tables; in studies checked, under half for an unresolved V gene and the rest for unknown reasons. The DNA gave D and trimming, while V, J and clone size come from that table. The sample contains around 310,000 clones, over 75% of them found a single time. The ten largest make up around 13% of the sample.

This clone was picked up one time. Its antigen remains undetermined. No quality values exist for individual bases; no much larger clone is one base distant. Broad study findings and their caveats: The quantity of clinical and demographic metadata differed by source and by participant and was supplied without curation.

Trimmed from V: 3 bases; trimmed from J: 0 bases; junction bases lacking a gene match: 8. There are 17 amino acids in the CDR3, from cysteine to phenylalanine inclusive. Only the CDR3 region is kept as DNA, spanning 51 bases read in frame from base 1. The germline V gene gives CDR1 as KGHSH and CDR2 as LQKENI. Each collaborating institution followed its own protocols to collect whole blood in K2EDTA tubes. For TCRbeta analysis, collaborators shipped samples as frozen whole blood, isolated PBMCs, or DNA extracted from either of those sample types. This clonotype was obtained from a woman aged 55-69 years with acute or convalescent COVID-19. The sample was peripheral blood. This sequence uses TRBV18 and TRBJ1-5, and 7 junctional nucleotides match TRBD1. The DNA sequence is given as TGTGCCAGCTCACCGTCGACAGGGCTCCTTAGCAATCAGCCCCAGCATTTT. This translates into CASSPSTGLLSNQPQHF.